The following is a T cell receptor beta chain sequence with its context. Its antigen is unidentified. The CDR3 covers 13 residues. Germline CDR1 LNHDA, CDR2 SQIVND (reference sequence). Researchers took RNA transcripts and amplified the TCR beta CDR3 regions from them. An initial round of RT-PCR targeting the TCR CDR3 relied on the HTBI primer set. A single record per CDR3 protein comes from TCRdb applying MiXCR to the multiplex PCR reads. The data contain hundreds of thousands of distinct CDR3 sequences, 20% of them seen just once; the ten biggest clones take up 34%. Inclusion characteristics of ophthalmopathy patients comprised a Clinical Activity Score of at least 3, a NOSPECS grade of at least 4, and duration under 3 months. The sample comes from a study of T cells in Graves' hyperthyroidism and ophthalmopathy. Whole-study findings and limits: In validation, the model predicted ophthalmopathy. These predictions came a median roughly 6 months before onset. A model built on 13 V-J features separated ophthalmopathy from stable hyperthyroidism.

This sequence originates from a young man with Graves' ophthalmopathy. The V and J genes are TRBV19 and TRBJ2-1, with TRBD2 identical over 9 bases. The specimen was blood. CDR3 sequence: CGKKAGGKVEQFF. CDR3 sequence (DNA): TGTGGCAAAAAAGCGGGAGGAAAGGTTGAGCAGTTCTTC.